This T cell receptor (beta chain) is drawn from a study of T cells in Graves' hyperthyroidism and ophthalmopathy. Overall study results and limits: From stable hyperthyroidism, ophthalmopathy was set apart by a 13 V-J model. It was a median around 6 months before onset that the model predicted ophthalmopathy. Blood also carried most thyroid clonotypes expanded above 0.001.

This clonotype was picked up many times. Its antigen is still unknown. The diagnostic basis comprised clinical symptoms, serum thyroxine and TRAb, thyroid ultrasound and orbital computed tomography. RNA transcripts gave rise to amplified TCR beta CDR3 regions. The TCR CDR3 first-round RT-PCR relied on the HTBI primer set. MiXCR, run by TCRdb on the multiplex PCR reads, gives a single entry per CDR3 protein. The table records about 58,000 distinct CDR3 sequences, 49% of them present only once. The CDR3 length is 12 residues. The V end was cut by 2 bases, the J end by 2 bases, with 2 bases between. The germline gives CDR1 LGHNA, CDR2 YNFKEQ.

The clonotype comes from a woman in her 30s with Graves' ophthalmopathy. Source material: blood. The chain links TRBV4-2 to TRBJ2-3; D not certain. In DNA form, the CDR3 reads TGTGCCAGCAGCCAACTCACAGATACGCAGTATTTT. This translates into CASSQLTDTQYF.